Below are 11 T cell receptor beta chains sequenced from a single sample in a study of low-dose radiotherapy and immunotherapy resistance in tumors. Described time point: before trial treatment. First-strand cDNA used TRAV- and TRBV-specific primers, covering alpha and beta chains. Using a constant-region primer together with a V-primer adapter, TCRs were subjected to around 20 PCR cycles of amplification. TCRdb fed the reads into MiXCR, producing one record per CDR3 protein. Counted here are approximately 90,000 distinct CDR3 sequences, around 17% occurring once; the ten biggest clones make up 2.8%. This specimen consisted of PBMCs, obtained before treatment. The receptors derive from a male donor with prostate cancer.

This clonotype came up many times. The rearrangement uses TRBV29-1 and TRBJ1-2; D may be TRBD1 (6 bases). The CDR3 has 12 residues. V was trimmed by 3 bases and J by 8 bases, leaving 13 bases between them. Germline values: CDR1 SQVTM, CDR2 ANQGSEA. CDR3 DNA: TGCAGCGTTGACAGGGGAACGGACGGCTACACCTTC. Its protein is CSVDRGTDGYTF. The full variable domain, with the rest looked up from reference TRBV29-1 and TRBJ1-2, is SAVISQKPSRDICQRGTSLTIQCQVDSQVTMMFWYRQQPGQSLTLIATANQGSEATYESGFVIDKFPISRPNLTFSTLTVSNMSPEDSSIYLCSVDRGTDGYTFGSGTRLTVV.

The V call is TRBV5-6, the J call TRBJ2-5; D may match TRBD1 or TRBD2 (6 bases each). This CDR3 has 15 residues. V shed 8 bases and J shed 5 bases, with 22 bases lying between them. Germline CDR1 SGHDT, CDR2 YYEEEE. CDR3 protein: CASHRDNGGLETQYF. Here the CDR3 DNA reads TGTGCCAGTCACCGGGACAACGGAGGGCTGGAGACCCAGTACTTC.

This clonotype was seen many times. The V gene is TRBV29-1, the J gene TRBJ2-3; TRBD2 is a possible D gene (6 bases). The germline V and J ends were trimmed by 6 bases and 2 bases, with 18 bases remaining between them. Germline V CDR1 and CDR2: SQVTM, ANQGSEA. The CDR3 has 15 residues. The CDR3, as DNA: TGCAGCGTGCCTGGGGGAGGCAGCATCACAGATACGCAGTATTTT. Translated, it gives CSVPGGGSITDTQYF.

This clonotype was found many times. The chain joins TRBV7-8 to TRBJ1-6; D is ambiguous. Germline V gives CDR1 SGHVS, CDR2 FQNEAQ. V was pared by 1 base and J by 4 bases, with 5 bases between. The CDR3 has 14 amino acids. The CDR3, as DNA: TGTGCCAGCAGCTTAGATCCTTATAATTCACCCCTCCACTTT. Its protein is CASSLDPYNSPLHF.

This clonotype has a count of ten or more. This CDR3 reads CASGLPQGEIGELFF. The CDR3 DNA is TGTGCTAGTGGTTTGCCCCAGGGGGAGATCGGGGAGCTGTTTTTT. V usage is TRBV12-5 and J usage is TRBJ2-2; 7 bases line up with TRBD1. This CDR3 spans 15 amino acids. The V and J ends lost 2 bases and 7 bases, in that order; junction bases with no gene match: 7. The germline CDR1 and CDR2 sequences are LGHNT and FRNRAP.

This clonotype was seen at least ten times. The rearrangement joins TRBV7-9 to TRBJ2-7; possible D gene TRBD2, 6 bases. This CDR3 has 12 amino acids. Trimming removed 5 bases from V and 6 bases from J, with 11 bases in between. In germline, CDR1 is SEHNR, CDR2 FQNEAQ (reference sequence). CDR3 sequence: CASSGGVLEQYF. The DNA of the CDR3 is TGTGCCAGCAGCGGAGGGGTTCTCGAGCAGTACTTC.

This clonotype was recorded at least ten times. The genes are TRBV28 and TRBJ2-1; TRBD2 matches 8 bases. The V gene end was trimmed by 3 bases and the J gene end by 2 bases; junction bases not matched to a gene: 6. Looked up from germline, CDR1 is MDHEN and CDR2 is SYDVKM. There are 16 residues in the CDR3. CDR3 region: CASSLSAGGAYNEQFF. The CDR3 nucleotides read TGTGCCAGCAGTTTGTCCGCGGGGGGAGCCTACAATGAGCAGTTCTTC.

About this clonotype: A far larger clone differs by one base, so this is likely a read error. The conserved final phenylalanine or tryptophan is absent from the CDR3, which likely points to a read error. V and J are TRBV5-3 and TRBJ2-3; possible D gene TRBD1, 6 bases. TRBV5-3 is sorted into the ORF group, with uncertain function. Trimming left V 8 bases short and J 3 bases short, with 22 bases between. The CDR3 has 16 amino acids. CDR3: CASSTGQGRITDTQYY. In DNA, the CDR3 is TGTGCCAGCAGCACAGGGCAAGGAAGAATAACAGATACGCAGTATTAT.

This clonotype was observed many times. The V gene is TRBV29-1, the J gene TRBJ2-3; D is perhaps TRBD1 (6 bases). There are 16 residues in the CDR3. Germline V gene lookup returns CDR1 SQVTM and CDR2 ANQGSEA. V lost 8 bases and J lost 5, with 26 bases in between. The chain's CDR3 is CSTSGKRVWGLDTQYF. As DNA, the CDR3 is TGCAGCACCAGTGGGAAACGGGTGTGGGGGCTAGATACGCAGTATTTT.

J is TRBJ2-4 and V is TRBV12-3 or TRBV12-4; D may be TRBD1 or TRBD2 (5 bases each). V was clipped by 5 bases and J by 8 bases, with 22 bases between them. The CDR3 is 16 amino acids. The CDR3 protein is CASSPWAKEGKHIQYF. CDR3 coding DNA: TGTGCCAGCAGTCCCTGGGCCAAAGAGGGGAAACACATTCAGTACTTC.

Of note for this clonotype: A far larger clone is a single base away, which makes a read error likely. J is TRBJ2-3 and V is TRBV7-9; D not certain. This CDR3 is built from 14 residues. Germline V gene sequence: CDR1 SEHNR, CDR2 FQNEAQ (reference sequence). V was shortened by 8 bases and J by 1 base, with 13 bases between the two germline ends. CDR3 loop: CASCPVSGTDTQYF. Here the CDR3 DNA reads TGTGCCAGCTGCCCCGTGAGCGGCACAGATACGCAGTATTTT.